The 6 T cell receptor beta chains given below trace back to one sample, sequenced in a study of radiation and T cells in renal cell carcinoma. TCRdb keeps only in-frame clones here, not all; method: immunoSEQ multiplex PCR. There are over 60,000 clones in the sample; 65% to 90% occur only once, and around 21% lies in the top ten. Time point specified: blood 2 weeks post-SBRT. Treatment noted: 15 Gy SBRT to primary tumor, nephrectomy 4 weeks later. The sample consisted of blood, taken from a patient whose treatment included radiotherapy and nephrectomy. The receptors derive from a woman aged 45-65 years with renal cell carcinoma.

The CDR3 is CASSLATGSSYEQYF. CDR3 in DNA: TGTGCCAGCAGCTTGGCAACAGGGAGCTCCTACGAGCAGTACTTC. The rearrangement uses TRBV5-4 and TRBJ2-7; weak D call: TRBD1 (6 bases). The ends were cut back, 0 bases at V and 0 bases at J, with 10 bases in the middle. Germline CDR1 is SGHNT and CDR2 is YYREEE (reference sequence). This CDR3 is built from 15 residues.

The chain recombines TRBV6-6 with TRBJ2-3; D gene ambiguous. V lost 7 bases to trimming and J lost 0 bases, with 11 bases between them. Germline V gene lookup returns CDR1 MNHNY and CDR2 SVGAGI (reference sequence). This CDR3 comprises 14 residues. In DNA, the CDR3 is TGTGCCAGCATTTTTTCCGCTAGCACAGATACGCAGTATTTT. As protein: CASIFSASTDTQYF.

The chain is built from TRBV7-6 and TRBJ1-1; D may be TRBD1 (5 bases). Trimming cost V 6 bases and J 3 bases, with 14 bases left between them. From germline, CDR1 is SGHVS and CDR2 FNYEAQ. The CDR3 length is 14 residues. This CDR3 reads CASSHPGEHTEAFF. CDR3 coding DNA: TGTGCCAGCAGTCACCCGGGGGAGCACACTGAAGCTTTCTTT.

The V gene is TRBV27, the J gene TRBJ1-4, with D possibly being TRBD1 (5 bases). The CDR3 loop spans 17 amino acids. CDR1 MNHEY and CDR2 SMNVEV come from the germline V gene (reference sequence). The V end lost 6 bases, the J end lost 0 bases, and 17 bases lay between the germline ends. For the CDR3, the DNA is TGTGCCAGCAGACCAACAGGCGGGTACGCAACTAATGAAAAACTGTTTTTT. Its translation: CASRPTGGYATNEKLFF.

Details on this clone: The junction does not match germline at one end; this may be a read error. This sequence joins TRBV4-3 and TRBJ2-1; D perhaps matches TRBD1 (5 bases). Germline V lookup: CDR1 LGHNA, CDR2 YSLEER. The CDR3 is made up of 16 amino acids. The CDR3 loop reads CTSSQDTAGSYNEQFF. The CDR3 nucleotides read TGCACCAGCAGCCAAGATACGGCAGGGTCCTACAATGAGCAGTTCTTC.

The V call is TRBV28, the J call TRBJ1-5; 7 positions agree with TRBD1. There are 14 residues in the CDR3. Trimming at V came to 6 bases and at J to 4 bases, leaving 6 bases not matched to a gene. Germline CDR1 is MDHEN and CDR2 is SYDVKM. The CDR3 DNA reads TGTGCCAGCAGACCGGGACAGTCAAATCAGCCCCAGCATTTT. Translated: CASRPGQSNQPQHF.